This TCR beta chain appears in the sequencing data of a study of blood T cells in healthy people across ages (dated by TCRdb to the mid-2010s). The study in broad terms: In model experiments, template switching captured about one uniquely barcoded TCR beta cDNA molecule for every two T cells. The study analyzed two additional independent replicas of 1 million unique cDNA reads from the same blood draw for two donors, one aged 18 to 30 and one aged 80 or older. The study measured age-related changes in TCR beta repertoire diversity using deep sequencing normalized with unique cDNA molecular identifiers. To avoid experimental bias, donors of different ages were randomly spread across the sequencing lanes. Donors were grouped into four age groups: young (average roughly 15 years), middle-aged (over 35), aged (around 60) and long-lived (just over 80). Points the paper makes about the study in general: Observed TCR beta diversity correlated strongly with the percentage of naive T cells measured by flow cytometry. Observed TCR beta diversity per million T cells fell roughly linearly with age, and a significant reduction was already apparent by age roughly 41. The CMV infection status of donors was not known, potentially confounding age-related changes in expanded clonotypes. Total diversity estimates from one million sequenced T cells were considered lower bounds and underestimates. Conclusive comparison of naive and antigen-experienced compartments was prevented by the profiling of bulk unsorted PBMCs. Compared with the aged group, more naive CD4+ T cells, fewer expanded clones and increased TCR diversity were shown by the long-lived group, suggesting age selection.

Donors were 30 to 45 systemically healthy Caucasian individuals from Russia aged roughly 6 to 95 years. Each donor gave ten milliliters of peripheral blood, drawn into EDTA-treated Vacutainer tubes. Ficoll-Paque density-gradient centrifugation was used to isolate PBMCs, with at least 7 million obtained per sample. Total RNA was extracted from PBMCs with Trizol reagent, with at least 5 micrograms obtained per sample. Naive CD45RAhigh/CD27high T cell percentages were measured by flow cytometry on a PBMC aliquot from every donor. Receptor libraries were prepared by 5' RACE. The instrument was an Illumina HiSeq 2500. A second about 7 to 12 cycle PCR used a sample-barcoded 5' primer and a J-beta primer mix. A template-switch 5' adaptor carrying 12 random nucleotides introduced a unique molecular identifier onto each TCR beta cDNA molecule. Each sample yielded at least 2.5 million CDR3-containing paired-end reads. The Mint cDNA synthesis kit, primed by a TRBC-specific oligonucleotide, was used to synthesize first-strand cDNA from all RNA. Following uracil-DNA glycosylase treatment, all cDNA underwent a first 18-cycle PCR with the universal primers M1SS and BC2_uni_R. The paper's data handling went like this. For normalization, 1 million high-quality reads, each with a distinct molecular identifier, were randomly selected from each sample. Instead of being binned into consensus sequences, reads that shared molecular identifiers were thrown out. CDR3 identification, clonotype clustering and error correction used MiTCR with a Q25 quality threshold and the strictest error-elimination algorithm. A nonparametric unseen species model with Euler transformation was used to estimate a lower bound on total TCR beta diversity. TCRdb applied fastp at Q25 and MiXCR to the public reads, then kept only in-frame beta chains. Each entry merges the rows of one CDR3 protein and shows their most common DNA and genes. The V and J calls, along with clone size, are taken from TCRdb and not from the paper's own processing. This sample has fewer than 1,000,000 distinct CDR3 sequences in its table, and roughly 46% of those were observed once. Roughly 18% of the sample is in the top ten clones.

The CDR3, from cysteine to phenylalanine, totals 14 residues. Just the 42-base CDR3 DNA is kept, in frame starting at base 1. CDR1 and CDR2 (DFQATT, SNEGSKA) derive from the germline V gene (reference sequence). With respect to this clonotype: Its antigen is still unknown. One base away there is no much larger clone; base qualities are not given.

Sequenced sample: blood. The V gene is TRBV20-1 and the J gene is TRBJ2-7, with no D gene named confidently. The DNA end lines up better with TRBJ2-5; the J call may be wrong. The clonotype was recovered from a man older than 75 in good health. CDR3 protein: CSAREDAARETQYF. At the DNA level, the sequence is TGCAGTGCTAGAGAGGACGCGGCCAGAGAGACCCAGTACTTC.